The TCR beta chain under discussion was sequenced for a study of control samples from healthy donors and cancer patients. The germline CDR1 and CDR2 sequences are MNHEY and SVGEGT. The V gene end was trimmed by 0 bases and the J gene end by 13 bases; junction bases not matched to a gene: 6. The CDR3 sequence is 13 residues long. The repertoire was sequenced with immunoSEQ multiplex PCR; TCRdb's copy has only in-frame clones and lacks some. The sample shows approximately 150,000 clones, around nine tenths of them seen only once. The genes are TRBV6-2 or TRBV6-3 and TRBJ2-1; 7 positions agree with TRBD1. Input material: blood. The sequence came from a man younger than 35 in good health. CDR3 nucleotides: TGTGCCAGCAGTTACTCACAGGGGCCGCCTCAGTTCTTC. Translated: CASSYSQGPPQFF.